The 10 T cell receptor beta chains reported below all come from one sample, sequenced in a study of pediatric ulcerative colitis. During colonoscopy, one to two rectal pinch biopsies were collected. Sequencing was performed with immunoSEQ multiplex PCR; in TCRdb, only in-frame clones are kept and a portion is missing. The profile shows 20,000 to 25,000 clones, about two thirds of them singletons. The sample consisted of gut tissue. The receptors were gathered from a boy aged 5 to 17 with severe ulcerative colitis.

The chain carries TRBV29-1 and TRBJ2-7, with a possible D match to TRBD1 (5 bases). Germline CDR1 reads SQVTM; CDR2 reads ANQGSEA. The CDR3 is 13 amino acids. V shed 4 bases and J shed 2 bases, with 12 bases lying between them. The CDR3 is CSVGAQGPYEQYF. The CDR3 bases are TGCAGCGTTGGAGCTCAGGGCCCCTACGAGCAGTACTTC.

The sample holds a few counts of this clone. In DNA, the CDR3 is TGTGCCAGCAGTGATCGGACAGGGGGAGGAGAAAAACTGTTTTTT. Amino acids: CASSDRTGGGEKLFF. The rearrangement links TRBV6-1 to TRBJ1-4; 10 bases fit TRBD1. This CDR3 has 15 residues. V lost 3 bases, J lost 8 bases, and 6 bases stayed unmatched. Germline CDR1 reads MNHNS; CDR2 reads SASEGT.

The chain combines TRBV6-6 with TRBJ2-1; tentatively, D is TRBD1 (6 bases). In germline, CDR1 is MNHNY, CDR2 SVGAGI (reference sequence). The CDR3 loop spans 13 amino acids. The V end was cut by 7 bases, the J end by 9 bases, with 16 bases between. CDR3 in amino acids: CASIRGSGSEQFF. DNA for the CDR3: TGTGCCAGCATCAGGGGATCGGGCAGTGAGCAGTTCTTC.

The DNA of the CDR3 is TGTGCCAGCAGCTTAGTCGGCGAGCAGTTCTTC. It encodes CASSLVGEQFF. The chain combines TRBV7-8 with TRBJ2-1; D not resolved. Germline V gene data show CDR1 as SGHVS and CDR2 as FQNEAQ. The CDR3 contains 11 residues. Between the trimmed V and J ends, which lost 1 base and 10 bases, there was a span of 5 bases.

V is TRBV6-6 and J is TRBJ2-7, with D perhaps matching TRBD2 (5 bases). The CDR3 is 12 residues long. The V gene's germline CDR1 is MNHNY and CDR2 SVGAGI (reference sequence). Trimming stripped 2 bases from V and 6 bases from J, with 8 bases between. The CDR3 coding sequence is TGTGCCAGCAGTTACGGGCTAGCCGAGCAGTACTTC. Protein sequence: CASSYGLAEQYF.

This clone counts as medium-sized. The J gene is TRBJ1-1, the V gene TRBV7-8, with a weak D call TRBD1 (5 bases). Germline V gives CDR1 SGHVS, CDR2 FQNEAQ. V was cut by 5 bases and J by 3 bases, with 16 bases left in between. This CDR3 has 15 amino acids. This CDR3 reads CASSRSGWGYTEAFF. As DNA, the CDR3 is TGTGCCAGCAGCCGCTCTGGGTGGGGGTACACTGAAGCTTTCTTT.

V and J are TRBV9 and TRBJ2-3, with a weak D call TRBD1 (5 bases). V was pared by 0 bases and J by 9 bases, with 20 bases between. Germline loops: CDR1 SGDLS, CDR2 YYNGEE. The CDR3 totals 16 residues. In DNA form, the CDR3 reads TGTGCCAGCAGCGTAGACCAAATCGGACAATCGTCGACGCAGTATTTT. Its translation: CASSVDQIGQSSTQYF.

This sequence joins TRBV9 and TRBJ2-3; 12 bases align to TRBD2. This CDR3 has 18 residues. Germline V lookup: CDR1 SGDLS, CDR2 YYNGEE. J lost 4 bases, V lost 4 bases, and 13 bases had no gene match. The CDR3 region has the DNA TGTGCCAGCAGCTCCTCCTCTAGCGGGGGGGCTAATCCAGATACGCAGTATTTT. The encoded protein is CASSSSSSGGANPDTQYF.

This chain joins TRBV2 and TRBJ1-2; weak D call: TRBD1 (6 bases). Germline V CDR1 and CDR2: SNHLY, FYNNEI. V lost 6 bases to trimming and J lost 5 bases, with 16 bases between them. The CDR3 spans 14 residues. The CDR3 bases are TGTGCCAGCAGACGTGAGGACAGAGCTTATGGCTACACCTTC. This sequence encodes CASRREDRAYGYTF.

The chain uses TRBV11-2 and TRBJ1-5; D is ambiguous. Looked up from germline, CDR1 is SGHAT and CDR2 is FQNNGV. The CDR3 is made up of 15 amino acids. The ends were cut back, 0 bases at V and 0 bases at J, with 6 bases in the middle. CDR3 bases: TGTGCCAGCAGCTTAGACGTGTATAGCAATCAGCCCCAGCATTTT. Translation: CASSLDVYSNQPQHF.